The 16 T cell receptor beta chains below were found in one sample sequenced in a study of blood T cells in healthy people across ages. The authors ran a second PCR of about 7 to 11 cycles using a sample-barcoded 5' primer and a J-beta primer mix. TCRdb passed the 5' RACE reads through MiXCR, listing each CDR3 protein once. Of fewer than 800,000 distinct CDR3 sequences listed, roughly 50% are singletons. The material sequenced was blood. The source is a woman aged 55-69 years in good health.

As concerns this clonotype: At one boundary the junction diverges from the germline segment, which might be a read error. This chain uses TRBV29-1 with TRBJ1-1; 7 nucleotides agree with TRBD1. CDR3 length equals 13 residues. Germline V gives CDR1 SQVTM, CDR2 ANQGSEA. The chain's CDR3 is CSVRQGRNTGAFF. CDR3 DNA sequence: TGCAGCGTTCGACAGGGTAGGAACACTGGAGCTTTCTTT.

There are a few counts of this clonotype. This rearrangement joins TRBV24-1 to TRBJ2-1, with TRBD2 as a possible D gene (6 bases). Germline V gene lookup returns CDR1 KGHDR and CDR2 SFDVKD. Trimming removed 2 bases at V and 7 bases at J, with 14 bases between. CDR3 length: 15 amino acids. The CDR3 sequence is CATSDSGGRGNEQFF. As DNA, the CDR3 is TGTGCCACCAGTGATTCAGGAGGGCGAGGGAATGAGCAGTTCTTC.

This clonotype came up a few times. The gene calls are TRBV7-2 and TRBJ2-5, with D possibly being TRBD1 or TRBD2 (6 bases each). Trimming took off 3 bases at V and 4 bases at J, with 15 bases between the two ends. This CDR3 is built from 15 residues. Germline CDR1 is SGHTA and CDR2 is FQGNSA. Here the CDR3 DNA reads TGTGCCAGCAGCTTTGCCAGCGGAGGGGGAGAGACCCAGTACTTC. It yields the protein CASSFASGGGETQYF. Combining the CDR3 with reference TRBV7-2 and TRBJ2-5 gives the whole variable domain GAGVSQSPSNKVTEKGKDVELRCDPISGHTALYWYRQSLGQGLEFLIYFQGNSAPDKSGLPSDRFSAERTGGSVSTLTIQRTQQEDSAVYLCASSFASGGGETQYFGPGTRLLVL.

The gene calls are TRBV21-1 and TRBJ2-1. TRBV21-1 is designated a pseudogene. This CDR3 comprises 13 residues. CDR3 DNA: TGTGCCAGCCGCACAAGGAGTTACAATGAGCAGTTCTTC. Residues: CASRTRSYNEQFF.

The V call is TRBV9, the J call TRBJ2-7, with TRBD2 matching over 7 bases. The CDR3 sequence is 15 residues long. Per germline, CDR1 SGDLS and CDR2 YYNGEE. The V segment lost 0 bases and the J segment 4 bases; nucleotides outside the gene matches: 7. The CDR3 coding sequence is TGTGCCAGCAGCGTAGACGTCGGGAGGAATTACGAGCAGTACTTC. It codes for CASSVDVGRNYEQYF.

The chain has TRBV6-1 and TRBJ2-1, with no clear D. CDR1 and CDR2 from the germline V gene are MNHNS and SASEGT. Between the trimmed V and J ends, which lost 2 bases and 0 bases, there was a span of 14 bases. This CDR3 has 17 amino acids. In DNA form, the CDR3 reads TGTGCCAGCAGTGAATTCACGCCGACGAGCTCCTACAATGAGCAGTTCTTC. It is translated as CASSEFTPTSSYNEQFF.

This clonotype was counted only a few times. The CDR3 DNA sequence: TGCAGTGCTAGAGATCGGGGCCCTGAAGCTTTCTTT. It codes for CSARDRGPEAFF. The chain recombines TRBV20-1 with TRBJ1-1; tentatively, D is TRBD1 (5 bases). Germline V lookup: CDR1 DFQATT, CDR2 SNEGSKA (reference sequence). The germline V and J ends were trimmed by 0 bases and 6 bases, with 8 bases remaining between them. The CDR3 extends over 12 amino acids.

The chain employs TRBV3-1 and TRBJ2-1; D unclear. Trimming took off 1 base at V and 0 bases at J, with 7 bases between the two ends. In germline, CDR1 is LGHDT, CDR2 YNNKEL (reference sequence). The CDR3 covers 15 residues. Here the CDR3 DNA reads TGTGCCAGCAGCCAAGGTCCATTCTCCTACAATGAGCAGTTCTTC. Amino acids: CASSQGPFSYNEQFF.

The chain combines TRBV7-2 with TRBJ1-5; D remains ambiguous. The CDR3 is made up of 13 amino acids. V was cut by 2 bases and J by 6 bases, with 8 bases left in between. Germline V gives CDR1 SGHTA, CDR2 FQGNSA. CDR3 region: CASSLTWGQPQHF. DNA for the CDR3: TGTGCCAGCAGCTTAACATGGGGTCAGCCCCAGCATTTT.

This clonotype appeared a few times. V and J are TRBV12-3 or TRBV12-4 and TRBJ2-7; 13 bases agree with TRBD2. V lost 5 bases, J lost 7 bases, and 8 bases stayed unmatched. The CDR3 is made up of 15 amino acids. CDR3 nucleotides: TGTGCCAGCAGTGAAGGACTAGCGGGAGTTGAAGAGCAGTACTTC. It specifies CASSEGLAGVEEQYF.

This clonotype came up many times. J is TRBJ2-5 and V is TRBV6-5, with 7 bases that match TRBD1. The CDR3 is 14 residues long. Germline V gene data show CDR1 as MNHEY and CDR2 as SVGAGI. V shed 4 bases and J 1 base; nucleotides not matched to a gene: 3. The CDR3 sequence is CASSSQGVQETQYF. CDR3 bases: TGTGCCAGCAGTTCCCAGGGGGTCCAAGAGACCCAGTACTTC.

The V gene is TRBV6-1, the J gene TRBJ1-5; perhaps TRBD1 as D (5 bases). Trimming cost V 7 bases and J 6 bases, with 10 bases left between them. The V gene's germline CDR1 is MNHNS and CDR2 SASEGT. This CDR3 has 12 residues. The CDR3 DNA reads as TGTGCCAGCAAGGGACCTTCTCAGCCCCAGCATTTT. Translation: CASKGPSQPQHF.

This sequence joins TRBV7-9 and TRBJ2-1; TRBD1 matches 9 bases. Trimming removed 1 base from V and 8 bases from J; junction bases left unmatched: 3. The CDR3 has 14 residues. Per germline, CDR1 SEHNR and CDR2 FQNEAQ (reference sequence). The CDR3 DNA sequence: TGTGCCAGCAGCTTAGGGGGACAGGGAGATGAGCAGTTCTTC. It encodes CASSLGGQGDEQFF. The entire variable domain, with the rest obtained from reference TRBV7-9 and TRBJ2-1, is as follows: DTGVSQNPRHKITKRGQNVTFRCDPISEHNRLYWYRQTLGQGPEFLTYFQNEAQLEKSRLLSDRFSAERPKGSFSTLEIQRTEQGDSAMYLCASSLGGQGDEQFFGPGTRLTVL.

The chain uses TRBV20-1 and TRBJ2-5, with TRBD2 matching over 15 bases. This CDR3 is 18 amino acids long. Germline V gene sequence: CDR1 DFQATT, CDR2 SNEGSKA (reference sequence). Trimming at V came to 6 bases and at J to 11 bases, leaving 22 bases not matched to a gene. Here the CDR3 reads CSAPERGRWTSGRDEQYF. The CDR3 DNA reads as TGCAGTGCCCCCGAGAGGGGGAGGTGGACTAGCGGGAGGGATGAGCAGTACTTC.

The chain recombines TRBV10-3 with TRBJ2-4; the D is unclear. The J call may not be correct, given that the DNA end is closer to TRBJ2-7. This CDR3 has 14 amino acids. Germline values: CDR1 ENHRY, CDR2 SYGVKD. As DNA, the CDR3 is TGTGCCATCAGTGAGTCGCTGGCCGCCTACGAGCAGTACTTC. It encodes CAISESLAAYEQYF.

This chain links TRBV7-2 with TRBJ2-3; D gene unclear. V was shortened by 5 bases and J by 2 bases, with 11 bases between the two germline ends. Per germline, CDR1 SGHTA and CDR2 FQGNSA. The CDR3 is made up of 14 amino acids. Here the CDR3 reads CASSPGWVTDTQYF. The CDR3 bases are TGTGCCAGCAGCCCGGGTTGGGTCACAGATACGCAGTATTTT.